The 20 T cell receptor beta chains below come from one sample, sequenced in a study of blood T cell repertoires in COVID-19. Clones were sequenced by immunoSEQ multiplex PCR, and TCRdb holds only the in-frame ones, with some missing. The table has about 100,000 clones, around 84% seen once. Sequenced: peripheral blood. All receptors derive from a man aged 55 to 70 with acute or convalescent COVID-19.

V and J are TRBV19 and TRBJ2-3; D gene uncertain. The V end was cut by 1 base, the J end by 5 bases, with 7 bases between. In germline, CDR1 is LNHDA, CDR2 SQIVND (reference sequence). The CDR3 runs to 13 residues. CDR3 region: CASSIGAGDTQYF. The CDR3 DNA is TGTGCCAGTAGTATAGGGGCTGGAGATACGCAGTATTTT.

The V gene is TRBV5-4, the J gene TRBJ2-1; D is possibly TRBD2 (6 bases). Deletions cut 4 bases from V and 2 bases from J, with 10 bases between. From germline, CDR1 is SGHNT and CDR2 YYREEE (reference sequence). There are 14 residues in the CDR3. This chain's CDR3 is CASSGIAAYNEQFF. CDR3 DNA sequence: TGTGCCAGCAGCGGTATAGCGGCCTACAATGAGCAGTTCTTC.

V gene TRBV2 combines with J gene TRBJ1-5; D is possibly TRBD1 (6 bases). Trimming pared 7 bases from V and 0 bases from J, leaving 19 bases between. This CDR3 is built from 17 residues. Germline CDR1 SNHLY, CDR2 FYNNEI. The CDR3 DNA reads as TGTGCCAGCACTCCAGGGGACGCCCGACGTAGCAATCAGCCCCAGCATTTT. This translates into CASTPGDARRSNQPQHF. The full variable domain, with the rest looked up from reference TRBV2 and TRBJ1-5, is EPEVTQTPSHQVTQMGQEVILRCVPISNHLYFYWYRQILGQKVEFLVSFYNNEISEKSEIFDDQFSVERPDGSNFTLKIRSTKLEDSAMYFCASTPGDARRSNQPQHFGDGTRLSIL.

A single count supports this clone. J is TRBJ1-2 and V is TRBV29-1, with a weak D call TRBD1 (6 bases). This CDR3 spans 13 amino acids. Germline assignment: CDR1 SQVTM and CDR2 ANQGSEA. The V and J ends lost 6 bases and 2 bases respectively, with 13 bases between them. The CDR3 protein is CSVDTGTNYGYTF. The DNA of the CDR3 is TGCAGCGTCGACACCGGGACAAACTATGGCTACACCTTC.

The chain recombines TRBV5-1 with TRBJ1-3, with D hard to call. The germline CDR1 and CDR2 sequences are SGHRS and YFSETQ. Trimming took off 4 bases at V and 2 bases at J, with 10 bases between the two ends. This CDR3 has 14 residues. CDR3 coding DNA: TGCGCCAGCAGCGTAAGAGGCCCTGGAAACACCATATATTTT. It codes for CASSVRGPGNTIYF.

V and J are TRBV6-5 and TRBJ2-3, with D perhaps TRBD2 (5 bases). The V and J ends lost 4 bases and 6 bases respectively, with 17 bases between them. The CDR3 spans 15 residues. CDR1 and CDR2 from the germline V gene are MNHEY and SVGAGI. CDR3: CASSSRGSEVDTQYF. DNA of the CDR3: TGTGCCAGCAGTTCCCGAGGGAGCGAAGTGGATACGCAGTATTTT.

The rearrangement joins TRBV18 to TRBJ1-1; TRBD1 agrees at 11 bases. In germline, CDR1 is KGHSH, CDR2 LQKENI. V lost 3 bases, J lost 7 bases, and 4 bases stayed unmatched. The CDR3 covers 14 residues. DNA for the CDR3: TGTGCCAGCTCACCCGGGACAGGGGGAGATGAAGCTTTCTTT. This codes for CASSPGTGGDEAFF.

DNA for the CDR3: TGTGCCAGCAGCCAAGTGGGACTAGCGGGAGGATGGGAGCAGTTCTTC. This sequence encodes CASSQVGLAGGWEQFF. The V gene is TRBV3-1 (or the pseudogene TRBV3-2), the J gene TRBJ2-1; 15 bases are shared with TRBD2. Germline loops: CDR1 LGHDT, CDR2 YNNKEL (reference sequence). The CDR3 sequence is 16 residues long. Trimming removed 1 base from V and 10 bases from J; junction bases left unmatched: 5.

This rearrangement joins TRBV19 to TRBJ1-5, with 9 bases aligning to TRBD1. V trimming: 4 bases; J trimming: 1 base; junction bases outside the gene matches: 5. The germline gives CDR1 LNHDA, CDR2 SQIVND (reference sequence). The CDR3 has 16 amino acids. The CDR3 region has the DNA TGTGCCAGTAGTAATACAGGGGGCCCGAGCAATCAGCCCCAGCATTTT. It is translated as CASSNTGGPSNQPQHF.

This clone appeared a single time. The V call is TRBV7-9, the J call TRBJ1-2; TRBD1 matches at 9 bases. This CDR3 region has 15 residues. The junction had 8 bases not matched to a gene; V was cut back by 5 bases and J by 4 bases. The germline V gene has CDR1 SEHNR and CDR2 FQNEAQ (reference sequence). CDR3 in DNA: TGTGCCAGCAGCCATACAGGGGGCCTATCCTATGGCTACACCTTC. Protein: CASSHTGGLSYGYTF.

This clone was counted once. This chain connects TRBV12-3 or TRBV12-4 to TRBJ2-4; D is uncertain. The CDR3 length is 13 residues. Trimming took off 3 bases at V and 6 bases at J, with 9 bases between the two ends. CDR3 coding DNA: TGTGCCAGCAGTTTTCACAACACAAACATTCAGTACTTC. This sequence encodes CASSFHNTNIQYF.

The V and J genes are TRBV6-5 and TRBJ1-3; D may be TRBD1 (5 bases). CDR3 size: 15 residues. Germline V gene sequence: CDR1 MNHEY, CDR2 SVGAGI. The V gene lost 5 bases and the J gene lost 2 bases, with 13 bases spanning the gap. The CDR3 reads CASSTQGGPGNTIYF. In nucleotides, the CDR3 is TGTGCCAGCAGTACCCAGGGAGGGCCTGGAAACACCATATATTTT.

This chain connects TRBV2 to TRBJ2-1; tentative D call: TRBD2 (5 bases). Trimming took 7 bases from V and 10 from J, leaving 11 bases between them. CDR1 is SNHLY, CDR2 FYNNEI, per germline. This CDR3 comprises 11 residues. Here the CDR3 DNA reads TGTGCCAGCAACTTAGCGAAGGAGCAGTTCTTC. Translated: CASNLAKEQFF.

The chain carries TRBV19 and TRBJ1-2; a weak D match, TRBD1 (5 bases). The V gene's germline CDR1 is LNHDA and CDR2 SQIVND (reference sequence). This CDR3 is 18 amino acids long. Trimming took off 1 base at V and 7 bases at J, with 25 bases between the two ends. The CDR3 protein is CASSIVNRNRPITGGYTF. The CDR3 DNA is TGTGCCAGTAGTATAGTGAACCGGAACAGGCCGATAACCGGTGGCTACACCTTC. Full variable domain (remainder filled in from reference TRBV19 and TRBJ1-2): DGGITQSPKYLFRKEGQNVTLSCEQNLNHDAMYWYRQDPGQGLRLIYYSQIVNDFQKGDIAEGYSVSREKKESFPLTVTSAQKNPTAFYLCASSIVNRNRPITGGYTFGSGTRLTVV.

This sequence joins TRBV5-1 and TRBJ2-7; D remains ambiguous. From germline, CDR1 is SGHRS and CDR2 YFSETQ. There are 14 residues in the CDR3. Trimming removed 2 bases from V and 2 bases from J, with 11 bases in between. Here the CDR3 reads CASSFAQATYEQYF. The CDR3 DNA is TGCGCCAGCAGCTTCGCTCAGGCTACCTACGAGCAGTACTTC. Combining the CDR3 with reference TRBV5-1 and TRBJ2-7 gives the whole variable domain KAGVTQTPRYLIKTRGQQVTLSCSPISGHRSVSWYQQTPGQGLQFLFEYFSETQRNKGNFPGRFSGRQFSNSRSEMNVSTLELGDSALYLCASSFAQATYEQYFGPGTRLTVT.

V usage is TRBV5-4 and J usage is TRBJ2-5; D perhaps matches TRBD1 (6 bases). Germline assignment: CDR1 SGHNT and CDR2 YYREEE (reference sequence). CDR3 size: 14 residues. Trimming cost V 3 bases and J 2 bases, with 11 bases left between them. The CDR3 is CASSSTTGQETQYF. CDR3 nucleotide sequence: TGTGCCAGCAGCTCCACGACAGGACAAGAGACCCAGTACTTC.

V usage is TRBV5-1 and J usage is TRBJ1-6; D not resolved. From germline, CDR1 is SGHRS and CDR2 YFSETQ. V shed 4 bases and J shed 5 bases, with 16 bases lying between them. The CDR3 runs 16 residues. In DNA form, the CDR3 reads TGCGCCAGCAGCCCGGCGTGGCCCGGGGATAATTCACCCCTCCACTTT. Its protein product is CASSPAWPGDNSPLHF.

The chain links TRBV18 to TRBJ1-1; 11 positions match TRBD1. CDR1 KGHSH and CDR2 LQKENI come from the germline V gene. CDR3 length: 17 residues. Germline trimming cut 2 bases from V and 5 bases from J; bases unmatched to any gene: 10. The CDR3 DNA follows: TGTGCCAGCTCACCAATATCGGACAGGGGGCTTGGGACTGAAGCTTTCTTT. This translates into CASSPISDRGLGTEAFF. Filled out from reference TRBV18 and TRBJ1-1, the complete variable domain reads NAGVMQNPRHLVRRRGQEARLRCSPMKGHSHVYWYRQLPEEGLKFMVYLQKENIIDESGMPKERFSAEFPKEGPSILRIQQVVRGDSAAYFCASSPISDRGLGTEAFFGQGTRLTVV.

The CDR3 DNA is TGTGCCAGCAGTCCCATCAGTATGGGCTCCGAGAAACTGTTTTTT. Translation gives CASSPISMGSEKLFF. The chain has TRBV27 and TRBJ1-4; D unclear. Germline CDR1 reads MNHEY; CDR2 reads SMNVEV (reference sequence). V lost 5 bases to trimming and J lost 11 bases, with 21 bases between them. The CDR3 spans 15 residues.

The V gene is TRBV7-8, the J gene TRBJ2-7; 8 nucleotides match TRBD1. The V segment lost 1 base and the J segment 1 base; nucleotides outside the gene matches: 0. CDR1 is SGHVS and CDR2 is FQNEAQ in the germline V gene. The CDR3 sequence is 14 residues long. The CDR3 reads CASSLGTGSYEQYV. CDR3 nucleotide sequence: TGTGCCAGCAGCTTAGGGACAGGGTCCTACGAGCAGTACGTC.